The 6 T cell receptor beta chains given below trace back to one sample, sequenced in a study of human T cells and chemical hapten exposure. Time point given: pre-sensitization, week 0. Treatment described: therapeutic diphenylcyclopropenone sensitization with weekly scalp DPC. TCRdb re-analysed the RACE reads in MiXCR, keeping a single row per CDR3 protein. The table records around 260,000 distinct CDR3 sequences, over 8% of them present only once. This sample comprised whole blood, obtained in connection with sensitization to the hapten diphenylcyclopropenone (DPC). Receptors originate from a woman aged 40 to 50 with alopecia areata. Some clones in this sample may be carry-over from other donors' samples.

This clonotype was recorded a few times. The chain employs TRBV7-2 and TRBJ2-1; D not certain. The germline CDR1 and CDR2 sequences are SGHTA and FQGNSA. CDR3 length: 12 residues. V was shortened by 3 bases and J by 12 bases, with 12 bases between the two germline ends. The CDR3 reads CASSFALRPQFF. The DNA for the CDR3 is TGTGCCAGCAGCTTTGCTCTAAGGCCGCAGTTCTTC.

This clonotype appeared a few times. The rearrangement links TRBV7-9 to TRBJ2-1; D possibly corresponds to TRBD2 (7 bases). The CDR3 has 14 residues. Germline CDR1 reads SEHNR; CDR2 reads FQNEAQ (reference sequence). With 7 bases removed from V and 6 bases from J, the gap between germline ends came to 16 bases. The CDR3 DNA is TGTGCCAGCAAGGGGGGGGCCCTCGGCAATGAGCAGTTCTTC. Its translation: CASKGGALGNEQFF.

The chain recombines TRBV6-5 with TRBJ1-2, with D hard to call. The length of the CDR3 is 13 residues. CDR1 is MNHEY, CDR2 SVGAGI, per germline. Trimming shortened V by 0 bases and J by 4 bases, and 6 bases separated the two germline ends. The DNA of the CDR3 is TGTGCCAGCAGTTACTCATTTAGCTATGGCTACACCTTC. This gives the protein CASSYSFSYGYTF.

The V gene is TRBV6-5, the J gene TRBJ1-2, with D tentatively TRBD1 (5 bases). Germline loops: CDR1 MNHEY, CDR2 SVGAGI. The CDR3 runs to 15 residues. Trimming left V 0 bases short and J 5 bases short, with 13 bases between. CDR3 in DNA: TGTGCCAGCAGTTACTCTAAGGGAAGGGGTTATGGCTACACCTTC. It translates to CASSYSKGRGYGYTF.

This chain uses TRBV2 with TRBJ1-2; possibly TRBD1 for D (6 bases). There are 14 residues in the CDR3. Trimming shortened V by 6 bases and J by 4 bases, and 15 bases separated the two germline ends. The germline V gene has CDR1 SNHLY and CDR2 FYNNEI. CDR3: CASRGLTGLYGYTF. CDR3 nucleotide sequence: TGTGCCAGCAGAGGCCTCACAGGGCTCTATGGCTACACCTTC.

The chain joins TRBV4-3 to TRBJ2-7, with a tentative D call TRBD2 (5 bases). The CDR3 length is 15 residues. With 4 bases removed from V and 2 bases from J, the gap between germline ends came to 15 bases. Looked up from germline, CDR1 is LGHNA and CDR2 is YSLEER. CDR3 region: CASSPSNGEPYEQYF. CDR3 coding DNA: TGCGCCAGCAGCCCCTCAAACGGGGAACCCTACGAGCAGTACTTC.